This passage covers 25 T cell receptor beta chains from one sample sequenced in a study of blood T cells in healthy people across ages. The second PCR ran about 6 to 11 cycles with a sample-barcoded 5' primer and J-beta primers. TCRdb called the 5' RACE reads again in MiXCR, with one record for every CDR3 protein. The sample lists over a million distinct CDR3 sequences, 20% to 25% occurring once. The same data also went into a second study, on T cells of mothers and their children.

Sequencing used blood. The receptors here all came from a girl aged 2 to 10 in good health.

This clonotype has only a few counts. The chain is built from TRBV5-1 and TRBJ1-4; TRBD1 might be the D (6 bases). Trimming cost V 6 bases and J 2 bases, with 11 bases left between them. Germline CDR1 and CDR2: SGHRS and YFSETQ. The CDR3 extends over 14 amino acids. In nucleotides, the CDR3 is TGCGCCAGCACCCCCCAGGGGACTAATGAAAAACTGTTTTTT. Protein product: CASTPQGTNEKLFF.

This chain joins TRBV29-1 and TRBJ2-7; 8 bases fit TRBD2. Germline V CDR1 and CDR2: SQVTM, ANQGSEA. V lost 5 bases, J lost 3 bases, and 3 bases stayed unmatched. The CDR3 loop spans 12 amino acids. The CDR3 coding sequence is TGCAGCGTTCTCGGGAGGGACTACGAGCAGTACTTC. It specifies CSVLGRDYEQYF.

This clonotype was seen at least ten times. The chain carries TRBV9 and TRBJ1-6; 8 nucleotides match TRBD1. Per germline, CDR1 SGDLS and CDR2 YYNGEE. This CDR3 is 17 amino acids long. V shed 4 bases and J 7 bases; nucleotides not matched to a gene: 13. The CDR3 here is CASSPHQTGDLNSPLHF. As DNA, the CDR3 is TGTGCCAGCAGCCCACATCAGACAGGGGATTTGAATTCACCCCTCCACTTT.

This clonotype was counted between two and nine times. V gene TRBV9 combines with J gene TRBJ1-1; D is unresolved. Germline V gives CDR1 SGDLS, CDR2 YYNGEE. V lost 0 bases and J lost 2, with 11 bases in between. The CDR3 covers 15 residues. CDR3 coding DNA: TGTGCCAGCAGCGTAGTAAGTCTGCCCAACACTGAAGCTTTCTTT. Protein sequence: CASSVVSLPNTEAFF.

Only a few counts were recorded for this clonotype. This chain connects TRBV5-1 to TRBJ1-5, with TRBD1 matching 8 bases. This CDR3 comprises 13 residues. From germline, CDR1 is SGHRS and CDR2 YFSETQ. V lost 5 bases to trimming and J lost 10 bases; unmatched junction nucleotides: 8. The CDR3 sequence: CASSPGQGTPQHF. The CDR3 DNA reads TGCGCCAGCAGTCCTGGACAGGGAACCCCCCAGCATTTT.

V and J are TRBV29-1 and TRBJ2-3; D is possibly TRBD2 (5 bases). The CDR3 spans 16 residues. Germline V gene sequence: CDR1 SQVTM, CDR2 ANQGSEA. V gave up 4 bases and J gave up 0 bases, with 17 bases separating them. CDR3 amino acids: CSVGNRRRTSTDTQYF. As DNA, the CDR3 is TGCAGCGTTGGAAATCGGAGGCGGACTAGCACAGATACGCAGTATTTT.

In its sample, this clonotype was seen a few times. This chain links TRBV29-1 with TRBJ2-1; 9 bases match TRBD2. Germline CDR1 is SQVTM and CDR2 is ANQGSEA. The ends lost 2 bases at V and 2 bases at J; junction bases unmatched: 7. CDR3 length: 16 residues. The CDR3 nucleotides read TGCAGCGTTGAACGAGCCGGCGGGAGGGCCTACAATGAGCAGTTCTTC. Its translation: CSVERAGGRAYNEQFF.

This clonotype was seen a single time. CDR3 sequence: CSVEDGTSGGYF. For the CDR3, the DNA is TGCAGCGTTGAAGACGGGACTAGCGGGGGTTACTTC. The rearrangement uses TRBV29-1 and TRBJ2-5; 14 bases line up with TRBD2. The germline V gene has CDR1 SQVTM and CDR2 ANQGSEA. V lost 0 bases to trimming and J lost 14 bases; unmatched junction nucleotides: 2. The CDR3 consists of 12 residues.

This clonotype was recorded once. The J gene is TRBJ1-1, the V gene TRBV5-1; 8 bases map to TRBD1. The V segment lost 4 bases and the J segment 1 base; nucleotides outside the gene matches: 6. The CDR3 runs 15 residues. Germline-derived CDR1 and CDR2 are SGHRS and YFSETQ. DNA of the CDR3: TGCGCCAGCAGCGTGACGGGGACAGGGAACACTGAAGCTTTCTTT. This encodes CASSVTGTGNTEAFF.

The chain employs TRBV20-1 and TRBJ2-7; D possibly corresponds to TRBD1 (5 bases). With 4 bases removed from V and 1 base from J, the gap between germline ends came to 14 bases. This CDR3 has 14 amino acids. The germline V gene encodes CDR1 DFQATT and CDR2 SNEGSKA (reference sequence). CDR3 region: CSATTGDWSYEQYF. In DNA form, the CDR3 reads TGCAGTGCTACCACAGGAGACTGGTCCTACGAGCAGTACTTC.

The CDR3 DNA reads TGTGCCAGCAGTCCCGGGGGGACGAACTATGGCTACACCTTC. Its protein product is CASSPGGTNYGYTF. The chain joins TRBV6-6 to TRBJ1-2, with D possibly matching TRBD1 (5 bases). V lost 5 bases and J 2 bases, leaving 12 bases between the germline ends. This CDR3 spans 14 amino acids. Germline V lookup: CDR1 MNHNY, CDR2 SVGAGI (reference sequence).

The chain employs TRBV29-1 and TRBJ1-1, with 8 bases matching TRBD1. Germline-derived CDR1 and CDR2 are SQVTM and ANQGSEA. The V segment lost 5 bases and the J segment 10 bases; nucleotides outside the gene matches: 6. The CDR3 has 11 amino acids. DNA of the CDR3: TGCAGCGTTCCAGGGGGCGGGGGAGCTTTCTTT. Translation: CSVPGGGGAFF.

This clonotype has more than one count but fewer than ten. V and J are TRBV20-1 and TRBJ1-4, with a possible D match to TRBD1 (6 bases). Looked up from germline, CDR1 is DFQATT and CDR2 is SNEGSKA (reference sequence). This CDR3 has 16 residues. Trimming pared 6 bases from V and 0 bases from J, leaving 17 bases between. CDR3: CSATWTDFATNEKLFF. The CDR3 bases are TGCAGTGCAACCTGGACAGACTTCGCAACTAATGAAAAACTGTTTTTT.

V is TRBV12-3 or TRBV12-4 and J is TRBJ2-2, with unresolved D. With 2 bases removed from V and 8 bases from J, the gap between germline ends came to 9 bases. The CDR3 is made up of 13 amino acids. CDR3 in DNA: TGTGCCAGCAGTTTATTCGTTCTGGGGGAGCTGTTTTTT. It specifies CASSLFVLGELFF.

The chain carries TRBV27 and TRBJ1-2, with 8 bases fitting TRBD1. CDR3 length equals 13 residues. J lost 4 bases, V lost 5 bases, and 3 bases had no gene match. CDR1 MNHEY and CDR2 SMNVEV come from the germline V gene (reference sequence). The chain's CDR3 is CASSGQGAYGYTF. DNA for the CDR3: TGTGCCAGCAGTGGACAGGGCGCCTATGGCTACACCTTC.

This clonotype occurred a few times. The CDR3 DNA follows: TGTGCCAGCAGTGAGGGGGGACGGCTAACTTTCGAGACCCAGTACTTC. Translated: CASSEGGRLTFETQYF. The chain carries TRBV25-1 and TRBJ2-5, with a tentative D call TRBD2 (6 bases). Germline CDR1 and CDR2: MGHDK and SYGVNS. The CDR3 has 16 amino acids. Trimming removed 3 bases at V and 5 bases at J, with 19 bases between.

The rearrangement links TRBV11-2 to TRBJ2-1, with TRBD2 matching 13 bases. J was trimmed by 7 bases and V by 3 bases; bases with no gene match: 3. Per germline, CDR1 SGHAT and CDR2 FQNNGV. The CDR3 has 15 amino acids. In DNA form, the CDR3 reads TGTGCCAGCAGCTTTACTAGCGGGAGGGCTAATGAGCAGTTCTTC. Its translation: CASSFTSGRANEQFF.

The chain links TRBV7-9 to TRBJ1-1; no clear D. The CDR3 is 13 amino acids. Trimming took 4 bases from V and 5 from J, leaving 11 bases between them. CDR1 is SEHNR and CDR2 is FQNEAQ in the germline V gene (reference sequence). CDR3 residues: CASSSNGRTEAFF. The CDR3 DNA follows: TGTGCCAGCAGCTCTAATGGACGGACTGAAGCTTTCTTT.

The chain joins TRBV12-5 to TRBJ1-2, with 9 bases matching TRBD1. CDR3 length: 13 residues. CDR1 and CDR2 (germline): LGHNT, FRNRAP. V shed 6 bases, J shed 6 bases, and the junction held 5 bases outside the gene matches. The CDR3 is CASGPGTGNGYTF. DNA of the CDR3: TGTGCTAGTGGCCCCGGGACAGGGAATGGCTACACCTTC.

Comment on this clonotype: An end of the junction does not agree with germline; a read error may underlie this. The rearrangement uses TRBV13 and TRBJ1-2; D gene unclear. Looked up from germline, CDR1 is PRHDT and CDR2 is FYEKMQ (reference sequence). CDR3 length: 13 residues. The CDR3 spells CASSLRGGHGYTF. In nucleotides, the CDR3 is TGCGCCAGCAGCTTACGGGGAGGGCATGGCTACACCTTC.

This chain uses TRBV6-2 or TRBV6-3 with TRBJ2-4, with 7 bases matching TRBD2. V dropped 7 bases and J dropped 1; count of bases not matched to a gene: 10. The CDR3 has 16 amino acids. CDR1 is MNHEY, CDR2 SVGEGT, per germline. Written as DNA, the CDR3 is TGTGCCAGCACTAACCCTGGACTAGACGCCAAAAACATTCAGTACTTC. It yields the protein CASTNPGLDAKNIQYF.

This clonotype came up a few times. The rearrangement uses TRBV20-1 and TRBJ1-2; a weak D match, TRBD1 (5 bases). The CDR3 runs 13 residues. V was shortened by 5 bases and J by 4 bases, with 14 bases between the two germline ends. From germline, CDR1 is DFQATT and CDR2 SNEGSKA (reference sequence). The CDR3 protein is CSAPLGGFYGYTF. The CDR3 bases are TGCAGTGCTCCCCTCGGGGGGTTCTATGGCTACACCTTC.

V is TRBV25-1 and J is TRBJ1-5; D is unclear. CDR1 is MGHDK, CDR2 SYGVNS, per germline. V was pared by 2 bases and J by 6 bases, with 8 bases between. The CDR3 runs 13 residues. CDR3 in amino acids: CASSEVAGQPQHF. The DNA of the CDR3 is TGTGCCAGCAGTGAAGTCGCTGGTCAGCCCCAGCATTTT.

The V gene is TRBV7-2, the J gene TRBJ2-7; a weak D match, TRBD2 (5 bases). Trimming took off 3 bases at V and 1 base at J, with 10 bases between the two ends. This CDR3 spans 14 amino acids. The germline gives CDR1 SGHTA, CDR2 FQGNSA. The DNA of the CDR3 is TGTGCCAGCAGCTTCGGTCCGGGGTCCTACGAGCAGTACTTC. Amino acid sequence: CASSFGPGSYEQYF.

This clonotype has a handful of counts. The CDR3: CASRKRLWGEFHSPLHF. The CDR3, as DNA: TGTGCCAGCAGAAAAAGGCTCTGGGGAGAGTTCCATTCACCCCTCCACTTT. V and J are TRBV6-1 and TRBJ1-6; D not resolved. Per germline, CDR1 MNHNS and CDR2 SASEGT. V was pared by 6 bases and J by 8 bases, with 23 bases between. This CDR3 is built from 17 residues.